This T cell receptor beta chain was sequenced during a study of T cell repertoires in cytomegalovirus infection. Across the study: HLA-B-restricted CMV epitopes that are well studied were used alongside recently identified HLA-C-restricted ones. Signatures in public TCR beta sequences pointed to both CMV infection and matching HLA type.

Comments on this clonotype: Its antigen is unknown.

Study outcomes and limitations: Cumulative frequency (of public TCR beta family members) identified carriers of CMV plus the relevant HLA. HLA-C-restricted, CMV-specific TCR beta clonotypes were dominant ex vivo.

TCRdb reanalysed the reads using MiXCR and keeps one entry per CDR3 protein. The data hold roughly 570,000 distinct CDR3 sequences, with 40% observed a single time. Trimming at V came to 5 bases and at J to 7 bases, leaving 8 bases not matched to a gene. CDR1 is MNHNY, CDR2 SVGAGI, per germline (reference sequence). CDR3 length equals 14 residues. This sample comprised cultured PBMCs, obtained from culture after CMV antigen stimulation. The genes are TRBV6-6 and TRBJ2-1, with 7 bases that match TRBD1. This TCR came from a human donor in good health (CMV status not recorded). Some clones in this sample may be carry-over from other donors' samples. CDR3 sequence (DNA): TGTGCCAGCAGTAGGACCGGGACAGATAATGAGCAGTTCTTC. Its translation is CASSRTGTDNEQFF.